These T cell receptor beta chains were read from a single sample in a study of blood T cell repertoires in COVID-19. Here immunoSEQ multiplex PCR was the method, and the copy in TCRdb shows in-frame clones only, minus some. The sample lists some 150,000 clones, approximately 83% occurring once. Sequences were obtained from peripheral blood. The receptors here all came from a woman aged 55 to 70 with COVID-19, enrolled during active disease. Both conserved end residues are part of each CDR3. The D gene is left open where the match is weak. Clone size, where shown, is once, few, many, or a class for clones that have expanded.

>TRBV19|once|TRBJ1-1|-
CASSNTGLRGTEAFF
TGTGCCAGTAGTAACACAGGGCTTAGGGGCACTGAAGCTTTCTTT
>TRBV19|-|TRBJ2-1|TRBD2
CASSIVGTSGGRSEQFF
TGTGCCAGTAGTATAGTAGGGACTAGCGGGGGGCGTAGTGAGCAGTTCTTC
>TRBV19|-|TRBJ1-4|-
CASSISGLVEKLFF
TGTGCCAGTAGTATATCGGGATTGGTTGAAAAACTGTTTTTT
>TRBV19|-|TRBJ2-1|TRBD1
CASSPGTGSYNEQFF
TGTGCCAGTTCTCCCGGGACAGGGAGCTACAATGAGCAGTTCTTC
>TRBV19|-|TRBJ2-1|-
CATSRAAGAGNEQFF
TGTGCCACATCAAGGGCGGCGGGGGCTGGCAATGAGCAGTTCTTC
>TRBV10-3|-|TRBJ1-1|-
CATSPAGMNTEAFF
TGTGCCACTTCCCCCGCAGGGATGAACACTGAAGCTTTCTTT
>TRBV4-3|-|TRBJ1-2|TRBD1
CASSQDHRTGAPYTF
TGCGCCAGCAGCCAAGATCACAGGACAGGGGCTCCCTACACCTTC
>TRBV16|-|TRBJ1-5|TRBD1
CASSQFTPGGGPQHF
TGTGCCAGCAGCCAATTTACGCCAGGGGGAGGGCCCCAGCATTTT
>TRBV3-1/TRBV3-2|-|TRBJ1-4|-
CASSPAIPVAELFF
TGTGCCAGCAGCCCAGCGATCCCCGTTGCGGAACTGTTTTTT
>TRBV9|-|TRBJ2-3|TRBD2
CASSIPGTSGSTDTQYF
TGTGCCAGCAGCATTCCCGGGACTAGCGGGTCCACAGATACGCAGTATTTT
>TRBV29-1|-|TRBJ2-3|-
CSGDDYTDTQYF
TGCAGCGGGGACGATTACACAGATACGCAGTATTTT
>TRBV5-1|-|TRBJ1-2|TRBD1
CASSLGTGGADGYTF
TGCGCCAGCAGCTTAGGGACAGGGGGCGCGGATGGCTACACCTTC
>TRBV12-5|-|TRBJ1-5|-
CASGQNQPQHF
TGTGCTAGTGGTCAAAATCAGCCCCAGCATTTT
>TRBV3-1/TRBV3-2|-|TRBJ1-1|-
CASSKTGELNTEAFF
TGTGCCAGCAGCAAGACAGGAGAACTTAACACTGAAGCTTTCTTT
>TRBV6-5|-|TRBJ2-3|-
CASSYERRDTQYF
TGTGCCAGCAGTTATGAGAGAAGAGATACGCAGTATTTT
>TRBV5-1|-|TRBJ1-1|-
CASSPETGKGPDMNTEAFF
TGCGCCAGCAGCCCTGAAACAGGGAAGGGGCCTGATATGAACACTGAAGCTTTCTTT
>TRBV5-5|once|TRBJ2-7|-
CASSLDGRLSYEQYF
TGTGCCAGCAGCTTGGATGGGAGACTCTCCTACGAGCAGTACTTC
>TRBV18|-|TRBJ2-7|-
CASSPSTGSMHEQYF
TGTGCCAGCTCACCAAGCACAGGGAGTATGCACGAGCAGTACTTC
>TRBV11-2|-|TRBJ2-5|-
CASSLAGQGETQYF
TGTGCCAGCAGCTTAGCAGGGCAGGGAGAGACCCAGTACTTC
>TRBV24-1|-|TRBJ1-6|-
CATSDFALQGVNSPLHF
TGTGCCACCAGTGATTTTGCCTTACAGGGCGTGAATTCACCCCTCCACTTT
>TRBV19|-|TRBJ1-6|TRBD1
CASTQTGGQGSPLHF
TGTGCCAGTACCCAGACAGGGGGCCAGGGTTCACCCCTCCACTTT
>TRBV2|-|TRBJ2-3|TRBD2
CASSERGVRTDTQYF
TGTGCCAGCAGTGAGCGGGGGGTTCGAACAGATACGCAGTATTTT
>TRBV14|once|TRBJ1-1|-
CASSQNWETEAFF
TGTGCCAGCAGCCAGAATTGGGAGACTGAAGCTTTCTTT
>TRBV27|-|TRBJ1-1|-
CASSLYGSPSPIDTEAFF
TGTGCCAGCAGTTTATACGGGTCACCCTCCCCAATAGACACTGAAGCTTTCTTT
>TRBV7-2|-|TRBJ1-1|TRBD1
CASSLTGGRDEAFF
TGTGCCAGCAGCTTAACAGGGGGCAGGGATGAAGCTTTCTTT
>TRBV2|-|TRBJ1-6|-
CASSVRDTDNSPLHF
TGTGCCAGCAGTGTTAGGGACACTGATAATTCACCCCTCCACTTT
>TRBV3-1/TRBV3-2|-|TRBJ2-1|TRBD2
CASRGGSSYNEQFF
TGTGCCAGCAGGGGAGGGAGCTCCTACAATGAGCAGTTCTTC
>TRBV5-1|-|TRBJ1-1|-
CASSLGLTNTEAFF
TGCGCCAGCAGCTTAGGACTTACGAACACTGAAGCTTTCTTT
>TRBV9|-|TRBJ2-1|-
CASSVATAPRILDNEQFF
TGTGCCAGCAGCGTAGCTACAGCCCCGAGAATTTTAGACAATGAGCAGTTCTTC
>TRBV6-6|-|TRBJ2-3|TRBD2
CASSPGGTDTQYF
TGTGCCAGCAGCCCGGGGGGGACAGATACGCAGTATTTT
>TRBV2|-|TRBJ2-2|-
CASSEINTGELFF
TGTGCCAGCAGCGAGATAAACACCGGGGAGCTGTTTTTT
>TRBV6-5|-|TRBJ1-4|-
CASSLSGYTNEKLFF
TGTGCCAGCAGTCTCTCAGGGTACACTAATGAAAAACTGTTTTTT
>TRBV25-1|once|TRBJ1-4|TRBD1
CASSQADRDLSEKLFF
TGTGCCAGCAGTCAGGCCGACAGGGATTTGAGTGAAAAACTGTTTTTT
>TRBV15|-|TRBJ2-7|TRBD1
CATSNRDRGYYEQYF
TGTGCCACCAGCAACCGGGACAGGGGCTACTACGAGCAGTACTTC
>TRBV10-1|few|TRBJ1-2|-
CASSPGGNYGYTF
TGCGCCAGCAGCCCGGGTGGCAACTATGGCTACACCTTC
>TRBV12-5|-|TRBJ1-2|TRBD1
CASGVAGGRGYTF
TGTGCTAGTGGCGTGGCAGGGGGACGGGGCTACACCTTC
>TRBV5-4|few|TRBJ2-7|-
CASSFYSSYEQYF
TGTGCCAGCAGCTTCTACAGCTCCTACGAGCAGTACTTC
>TRBV3-1/TRBV3-2|-|TRBJ2-3|-
CASTLGAGTDTQYF
TGTGCCAGCACCCTAGGGGCCGGCACAGATACGCAGTATTTT
>TRBV6-5|once|TRBJ1-6|-
CASSTNQVLDSPLHF
TGTGCCAGCAGCACCAACCAGGTTCTGGATTCACCCCTCCACTTT
>TRBV30|-|TRBJ2-3|TRBD2
CAWSVRPPSGAWYF
TGTGCCTGGAGTGTACGACCGCCTAGCGGCGCTTGGTATTTT
>TRBV6-4|once|TRBJ1-2|TRBD1
CASSAGTDYGYTF
TGTGCCAGCAGCGCCGGGACAGATTATGGCTACACCTTC